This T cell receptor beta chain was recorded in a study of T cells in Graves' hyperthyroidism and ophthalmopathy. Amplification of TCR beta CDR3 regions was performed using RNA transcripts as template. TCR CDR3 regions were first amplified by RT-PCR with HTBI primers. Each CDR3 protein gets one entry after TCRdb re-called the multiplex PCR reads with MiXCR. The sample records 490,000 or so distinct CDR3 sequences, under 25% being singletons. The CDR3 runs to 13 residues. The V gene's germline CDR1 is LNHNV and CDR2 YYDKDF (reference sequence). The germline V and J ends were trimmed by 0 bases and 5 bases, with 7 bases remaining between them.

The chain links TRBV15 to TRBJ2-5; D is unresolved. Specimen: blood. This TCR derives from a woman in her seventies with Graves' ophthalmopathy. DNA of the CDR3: TGTGCCACCAGCAGAGATCCCAGTGAGACCCAGTACTTC. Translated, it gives CATSRDPSETQYF.